The rows below give T cell receptor beta chains drawn from one sample of a study of shared clonotypes between healthy human individuals. Sequencing was performed with immunoSEQ multiplex PCR; in TCRdb, only in-frame clones are kept and a portion is missing. The sample lists about 110,000 clones, under 70% occurring once. Sample: memory CD8+ T cells sorted from blood. All receptors derive from a woman aged 25 to 39 in good health. CDR3s include the opening cysteine and the closing phenylalanine or tryptophan. Each record gives: J gene, clone size, V gene, D gene, CDR3 length, CDR3 DNA, CDR3 protein. D genes are given only for firm matches. Size tells how often a clone was seen (once, few, many) or the class of an expanded clone, and some rows leave it out.

TRBJ2-5	once	TRBV6-1	NA	15	TGTGCCAGCAGTGAGCTCGGCGGTGGGGGGGAGACCCAGTACTTC	CASSELGGGGETQYF
TRBJ2-2	NA	TRBV5-6	NA	16	TGTGCCACCCCCGGTGCGGGACTGGGGATCACCGGGGAGCTGTTTTTT	CATPGAGLGITGELFF
TRBJ1-5	NA	TRBV27	NA	14	TGTGCCAGCAGTCTCTGGGGGACCAGTCAGCCCCAGCATTTT	CASSLWGTSQPQHF
TRBJ2-1	NA	TRBV9	NA	15	TGTGCCAGCAGCGTAGGAGGTTATGGGGCGAATGAGCAGTTCTTC	CASSVGGYGANEQFF
TRBJ1-1	NA	TRBV6-1	TRBD1	14	TGTGCCAGCAGTGAAAGACAGGGGAAGACTGAAGCTTTCTTT	CASSERQGKTEAFF
TRBJ1-2	few	TRBV5-1	NA	16	TGCGCCAGCAGCTTTTTTGGTCCCCGGGGGCGTGAGGGCTACACCTTC	CASSFFGPRGREGYTF
TRBJ2-7	NA	TRBV6-4	TRBD2	16	TGTGCCAGCAGTGACAGAGTGACTAGCGGGAGTTACGAGCAGTACTTC	CASSDRVTSGSYEQYF
TRBJ2-7	few	TRBV4-1	TRBD2	15	TGCGCCAGCAGCCAGCTAAACGGACTAGCTAGGGAGCAGTACTTC	CASSQLNGLAREQYF
TRBJ2-1	NA	TRBV11-2	TRBD1	16	TGTGCCAGCAGCTCGTCGGGACAGGGGTCCTACAATGAGCAGTTCTTC	CASSSSGQGSYNEQFF
TRBJ1-2	few	TRBV9	NA	14	TGTGCCAGCAGCGTTACAGGGATGGACTATGGCTACACCTTC	CASSVTGMDYGYTF
TRBJ1-2	NA	TRBV2	TRBD1	13	TGTGCCAGCAGTGATCGGGACAGCTATGGCTACACCTTC	CASSDRDSYGYTF
TRBJ1-4	NA	TRBV2	TRBD1	14	TGTGCCAGCCGGAGGACAGGGGGGAATGAAAAACTGTTTTTT	CASRRTGGNEKLFF
TRBJ1-4	NA	TRBV2	NA	15	TGTGCCAGCAGTGAAGTGGGCGCAACTAATGAAAAACTGTTTTTT	CASSEVGATNEKLFF
TRBJ2-5	NA	TRBV11-2	TRBD2	17	TGTGCCAGCAGCTCCCGGACTAGCGGGAGGGCGACCGAGACCCAGTACTTC	CASSSRTSGRATETQYF
TRBJ2-7	once	TRBV14	TRBD1	15	TGCGCCAGCAGACAGGGGGCCGAGGGAGGCTACGAGCAGTACTTC	CASRQGAEGGYEQYF
TRBJ2-5	once	TRBV6-5	NA	14	TGTGCCAGCAGTGGAGGGGGATTCCAAGAGACCCAGTACTTC	CASSGGGFQETQYF
TRBJ2-7	NA	TRBV27	NA	15	TGTGCCAGCAGTTTCCGGGCCCGGGAAGGAGGAGAGCAGTACTTC	CASSFRAREGGEQYF
TRBJ2-1	once	TRBV4-1	NA	13	TGCGCCAGCAGCCCCCTCATTATCAATGAGCAGTTCTTC	CASSPLIINEQFF
TRBJ1-5	many	TRBV10-1	NA	13	TGCGCCAGCAGTGTAGGGAAGGATCAGCCCCAGCATTTT	CASSVGKDQPQHF
TRBJ2-1	NA	TRBV11-2	NA	14	TGTGCCAGCAGCTTATCACTAGCTTGGAATGAGCAGTTCTTC	CASSLSLAWNEQFF
TRBJ2-2	few	TRBV9	NA	14	TGTGCCAGCAGCGTATCTTGGGGGTCCGGGGAGCTGTTTTTT	CASSVSWGSGELFF
TRBJ1-4	once	TRBV2	NA	13	TGTGCCAGCAGCCGGGCCCGAGGGGAAAAACTGTTTTTT	CASSRARGEKLFF
TRBJ1-2	NA	TRBV18	TRBD1	16	TGTGCCAGCTCCCAATACCGGGACAGGGATAGCTATGGCTACACCTTC	CASSQYRDRDSYGYTF
TRBJ2-1	few	TRBV5-1	TRBD1	20	TGCGCCAGCAGCTTGGGATTGATGGGGACCGGGACAGGGGCGACGAATGAGCAGTTCTTC	CASSLGLMGTGTGATNEQFF
TRBJ1-1	NA	TRBV5-4	TRBD1	15	TGTGCCAGCAGCTTGGGAGGACAGGGTGTAACTGAAGCTTTCTTT	CASSLGGQGVTEAFF
TRBJ2-7	NA	TRBV7-9	NA	15	TGTGCCAGCAGCTCCCCCCAGGGTTCGCCCTACGAGCAGTACTTC	CASSSPQGSPYEQYF
TRBJ2-1	NA	TRBV27	TRBD2	15	TGTGCCAGCAGTTTAACTCTAGCGGGAGGCAATGAGCAGTTCTTC	CASSLTLAGGNEQFF
TRBJ2-2	NA	TRBV7-6	TRBD1	20	TGTGCCAGCAGCTTAGCGGGGCCTCAGTTTTCCCAGGGGGCGACCGGGGAGCTGTTTTTT	CASSLAGPQFSQGATGELFF
TRBJ2-7	NA	TRBV7-9	TRBD2	16	TGTGCCAGCAGCCTACAAGGACTAGCGGGAGTCGGCGAGCAGTACTTC	CASSLQGLAGVGEQYF
TRBJ1-5	few	TRBV19	NA	16	TGTGCCAGTAGTATAGATCACGGGTATAGCAATCAGCCCCAGCATTTT	CASSIDHGYSNQPQHF
TRBJ1-2	NA	TRBV6-5	NA	13	TGTGCCAGCTCATCGCCGGGGCTGGGAGGCTACACCTTC	CASSSPGLGGYTF
TRBJ2-7	NA	TRBV11-2	NA	13	TGTGCCAGCAGCTTAGAAACCGGCTACGAGCAGTACTTC	CASSLETGYEQYF
TRBJ2-7	many	TRBV6-1	NA	14	TGTGCCAGCAGTGAAGCGCAAGGGGTCGGCGAGCAGTACTTC	CASSEAQGVGEQYF
TRBJ2-7	NA	TRBV6-6	NA	12	TGTGCCAGCAGTTATAGGATAGGGGAGCAGTACTTC	CASSYRIGEQYF
TRBJ1-4	NA	TRBV19	NA	16	TGTGCCAGTAGTGACGCATTGAGAACAACTAATGAAAAACTGTTTTTT	CASSDALRTTNEKLFF
TRBJ2-7	NA	TRBV9	NA	13	TGTGCCAGCAGCCAGGAATCCGCGGGGGAGCAGTACTTC	CASSQESAGEQYF
TRBJ2-7	NA	TRBV27	NA	15	TGTGCCAGCAGTTTGACGGCTAGCGTCTCCTACGAGCAGTACTTC	CASSLTASVSYEQYF
TRBJ1-2	NA	TRBV19	NA	13	TGTGCCAGTAGCCCTGTAAGAGGGGAAGGCTACACCTTC	CASSPVRGEGYTF
TRBJ2-2	NA	TRBV7-6	TRBD2	16	TGTGCCAGCAGCTCTCCACTAGCGGAGAACACCGGGGAGCTGTTTTTT	CASSSPLAENTGELFF
TRBJ2-3	NA	TRBV29-1	TRBD2	17	TGCAGCGTTGTTGGGCTAGCGGGAGCCCCTAGCACAGATACGCAGTATTTT	CSVVGLAGAPSTDTQYF